A single sample gave rise to the 9 T cell receptor beta chains below, sequenced in a study of regulatory T cells in long-lasting Graves disease. This sample's time point: persistent/refractory GD, antithyroid drugs over 5 years with positive TRAb. Extracted RNA from PBMCs served as the source of the TCR library. Researchers made TCR beta libraries by using iRepertoire HTBI primers and running Arm-PCR on CDR3 regions. TCRdb reprocessed the multiplex PCR reads via MiXCR and lists one record per CDR3 protein. This sample carries 600,000 to 850,000 distinct CDR3 sequences, 25% to 35% of them seen once, and the ten largest clones take 35% to 55%. The material sequenced was peripheral blood mononuclear cells (PBMCs), taken when the disease was refractory, from a patient treated with antithyroid drugs. These receptors all stem from a female donor with Graves disease.

This clonotype was recorded a few times. The chain employs TRBV7-9 and TRBJ1-1, with D hard to call. The CDR3 spans 13 residues. V lost 3 bases, J lost 10 bases, and 15 bases lay in between. CDR1 SEHNR and CDR2 FQNEAQ come from the germline V gene (reference sequence). The CDR3 region is CASSFKAELGAFF. The CDR3 nucleotides read TGTGCCAGCAGCTTCAAGGCAGAGCTTGGAGCTTTCTTT.

This clonotype was seen only a few times. As DNA, the CDR3 is TGCAGCGTTGGAACGGGACAGCAAAACATTCAGTACTTC. This translates into CSVGTGQQNIQYF. V gene TRBV29-1 combines with J gene TRBJ2-4; TRBD1 agrees at 7 bases. This CDR3 region has 13 residues. CDR1 and CDR2 from the germline V gene are SQVTM and ANQGSEA. V shed 4 bases and J 5 bases; nucleotides not matched to a gene: 5.

This clonotype occurred many times. The V call is TRBV28, the J call TRBJ1-6; no firm D call. The CDR3 consists of 13 residues. V was cut by 5 bases and J by 8 bases, with 10 bases left in between. Germline assignment: CDR1 MDHEN and CDR2 SYDVKM. CDR3 nucleotides: TGTGCCAGCAGTCCTAGCTGGGATTCACCCCTCCACTTT. Protein sequence: CASSPSWDSPLHF.

This clonotype was counted many times. V and J are TRBV3-1 and TRBJ2-5; TRBD1 or TRBD2 may be the D gene (5 bases each). Trimming shortened V by 4 bases and J by 2 bases, and 17 bases separated the two germline ends. Germline loops: CDR1 LGHDT, CDR2 YNNKEL (reference sequence). This CDR3 has 16 amino acids. The CDR3 coding sequence is TGTGCCAGCAGCCCCATCAAGGGGAGCGGACAAGAGACCCAGTACTTC. Protein product: CASSPIKGSGQETQYF.

J is TRBJ1-5 and V is TRBV12-5, with no clear D. CDR1 and CDR2 from the germline V gene are LGHNT and FRNRAP. The CDR3 is made up of 14 amino acids. V dropped 4 bases and J dropped 0 bases, with 7 bases sitting between them. CDR3 region: CASGSDFSNQPQHF. The CDR3 region has the DNA TGTGCTAGTGGTTCCGACTTTAGCAATCAGCCCCAGCATTTT.

This clonotype was recorded a few times. The CDR3 sequence: CASSLEGRGYSYTF. CDR3 nucleotide sequence: TGTGCCAGCAGTTTAGAGGGCAGGGGGTACAGCTACACCTTC. The rearrangement joins TRBV12-3 or TRBV12-4 to TRBJ1-2; 7 nucleotides agree with TRBD1. V lost 1 base, J lost 9 bases, and 8 bases stayed unmatched. The CDR3 contains 14 residues.

This clonotype was observed a handful of times. The chain links TRBV2 to TRBJ1-5; 7 bases match TRBD1. V lost 6 bases and J lost 4; bases outside the gene matches: 9. Germline V gene sequence: CDR1 SNHLY, CDR2 FYNNEI. This CDR3 region has 15 residues. The CDR3 reads CASRGQGVRNQPQHF. The CDR3 DNA reads TGTGCCAGCAGGGGTCAGGGGGTGAGGAATCAGCCCCAGCATTTT. The whole variable domain, filled in from reference TRBV2 and TRBJ1-5, reads EPEVTQTPSHQVTQMGQEVILRCVPISNHLYFYWYRQILGQKVEFLVSFYNNEISEKSEIFDDQFSVERPDGSNFTLKIRSTKLEDSAMYFCASRGQGVRNQPQHFGDGTRLSIL.

CDR3 sequence: CASSLFDNNSPLHF. DNA of the CDR3: TGTGCCAGCAGTTTATTTGATAATAATTCACCCCTCCACTTT. The chain joins TRBV28 to TRBJ1-6, with D unresolved. The CDR3 runs to 14 residues. CDR1 and CDR2 (germline): MDHEN, SYDVKM. Trimming took off 1 base at V and 5 bases at J, with 6 bases between the two ends.

V usage is TRBV6-1 and J usage is TRBJ1-5; D perhaps matches TRBD1 (6 bases). The CDR3 has 15 residues. V shed 5 bases and J shed 4 bases, with 15 bases lying between them. Germline lookup yields CDR1 MNHNS and CDR2 SASEGT. CDR3 in DNA: TGTGCCAGCAGTCTGGCGGGGGCCCTAAATCAGCCCCAGCATTTT. It yields the protein CASSLAGALNQPQHF.